The clone carrying this T cell receptor beta chain was seen many times. This record comes from a study of T cells in Graves' hyperthyroidism and ophthalmopathy. Uncontrolled infection, other autoimmune disease, pregnancy and lactation each barred patients from inclusion. Clinical symptoms, serum thyroxine and TRAb, thyroid ultrasound and orbital computed tomography were used for the diagnoses. V was pared by 3 bases and J by 8 bases, with 13 bases between. The CDR3 covers 13 residues. The TCR beta CDR3 regions underwent amplification using RNA transcripts as the source. RT-PCR in the first round (using the HTBI primer set) targeted the TCR CDR3. One entry per CDR3 protein, called by TCRdb with MiXCR from the multiplex PCR reads. Of 500,000 to 600,000 distinct CDR3 sequences listed, approximately 15% were seen once; the top ten hold approximately 20%.

This clonotype was sampled from a woman aged 18-29 years with Graves' hyperthyroidism. The chain joins TRBV12-3 or TRBV12-4 to TRBJ1-2; tentatively, D is TRBD1 (5 bases). Material: blood. In nucleotides, the CDR3 is TGTGCCAGCAGTTTTCAGGGCTCTAGGGGCTACACCTTC. Translation: CASSFQGSRGYTF.